A single sample is the source of the 29 T cell receptor beta chains below, sequenced in a study of T cells in placental villitis. The immunoSEQ assay was v4. TCRdb keeps only in-frame clones here, not all; method: immunoSEQ multiplex PCR. The sample holds roughly 3,400 clones, approximately 68% seen once. Specimen: placental tissue containing maternal and fetal cells. The receptors shown here come from a human patient with infectious villitis; the placental T cells may come from both mother and fetus.

J is TRBJ1-2 and V is TRBV19; D unresolved. The CDR3 has 14 amino acids. The V end was cut by 6 bases, the J end by 0 bases, with 11 bases between. Germline-derived CDR1 and CDR2 are LNHDA and SQIVND (reference sequence). CDR3 protein: CASSLGLANYGYTF. CDR3 in DNA: TGTGCCAGTAGCCTCGGTCTCGCTAACTATGGCTACACCTTC.

Only one count was recorded for this clone. A read error may produce the germline difference seen at one junction end. The rearrangement links TRBV9 to TRBJ1-5; D possibly corresponds to TRBD1 (6 bases). Germline-derived CDR1 and CDR2 are SGDLS and YYNGEE. CDR3 size: 15 residues. The DNA for the CDR3 is TGTGCCAGCAGCGTAGGGGGGCACACGAATCAGCCCCAACATTTT. Amino acids: CASSVGGHTNQPQHF.

This chain connects TRBV28 to TRBJ2-1; 7 nucleotides match TRBD2. The CDR3 has 17 amino acids. Germline V gives CDR1 MDHEN, CDR2 SYDVKM. Trimming at V came to 6 bases and at J to 6 bases, leaving 17 bases not matched to a gene. The CDR3 DNA reads TGTGCCAGCAGACCAACCGTTCTAGCGGCCCGGGGCAATGAGCAGTTCTTC. Translation gives CASRPTVLAARGNEQFF. Full variable domain (missing parts from reference TRBV28 and TRBJ2-1): DVKVTQSSRYLVKRTGEKVFLECVQDMDHENMFWYRQDPGLGLRLIYFSYDVKMKEKGDIPEGYSVSREKKERFSLILESASTNQTSMYLCASRPTVLAARGNEQFFGPGTRLTVL.

Comment on this clone: At the DNA level, this CDR3 is encoded by other sequences in the same sample as well. The rearrangement joins TRBV3-1 (or the pseudogene TRBV3-2) to TRBJ1-1; D gene unclear. The CDR3 loop spans 12 amino acids. The germline V gene has CDR1 LGHDT and CDR2 YNNKEL (reference sequence). V lost 1 base and J lost 10, with 10 bases in between. This CDR3 reads CASSQGGGTAFF. CDR3 in DNA: TGTGCCAGCAGCCAAGGGGGTGGAACAGCTTTCTTT.

The V gene is TRBV5-1, the J gene TRBJ1-4, with D unresolved. The CDR3 is 15 residues long. Looked up from germline, CDR1 is SGHRS and CDR2 is YFSETQ. Trimming took off 4 bases at V and 8 bases at J, with 18 bases between the two ends. The CDR3 DNA follows: TGCGCCAGCAGCGTCCGACCCTCTATGGACGAAAAACTGTTTTTT. Its translation is CASSVRPSMDEKLFF.

This sequence joins TRBV2 and TRBJ1-2; 10 bases match TRBD1. J lost 4 bases, V lost 1 base, and 6 bases had no gene match. The germline V gene encodes CDR1 SNHLY and CDR2 FYNNEI. The CDR3 covers 16 residues. The CDR3 loop is CASSEVGQGHSYGYTF. The CDR3 nucleotides are TGTGCCAGCAGTGAAGTGGGACAGGGGCACTCCTATGGCTACACCTTC.

The chain combines TRBV5-1 with TRBJ1-2, with TRBD1 as a possible D gene (6 bases). Deletions cut 4 bases from V and 4 bases from J, with 17 bases between. CDR3 length: 15 amino acids. The germline CDR1 and CDR2 sequences are SGHRS and YFSETQ. Here the CDR3 reads CASSRNREGSYGYTF. The CDR3 DNA reads as TGCGCCAGCAGCCGAAACAGGGAGGGGAGCTATGGCTACACCTTC.

This clone was detected once. The rearrangement joins TRBV19 to TRBJ2-1; TRBD2 matches 7 bases. The V gene's germline CDR1 is LNHDA and CDR2 SQIVND (reference sequence). V shed 8 bases and J 9 bases; nucleotides not matched to a gene: 7. This CDR3 region has 12 residues. CDR3 nucleotide sequence: TGTGCCAGTCTGGGGGGGTTCGGTGAGCAGTTCTTC. This sequence encodes CASLGGFGEQFF.

By proportion, this clone is large. This chain connects TRBV19 to TRBJ1-1; 9 bases map to TRBD1. Germline V gene data show CDR1 as LNHDA and CDR2 as SQIVND (reference sequence). CDR3 length: 14 amino acids. Losses at the gene ends were 10 bases for V and 3 bases for J; bases not matched to a gene: 9. The CDR3 reads CATNGGQGHTEAFF. The CDR3 nucleotides are TGTGCCACAAACGGGGGACAGGGACACACTGAAGCTTTCTTT. Full variable domain (rest looked up from reference TRBV19 and TRBJ1-1): DGGITQSPKYLFRKEGQNVTLSCEQNLNHDAMYWYRQDPGQGLRLIYYSQIVNDFQKGDIAEGYSVSREKKESFPLTVTSAQKNPTAFYLCATNGGQGHTEAFFGQGTRLTVV.

The chain is built from TRBV7-9 and TRBJ2-3; D not certain. The CDR3 covers 12 residues. CDR1 is SEHNR, CDR2 FQNEAQ, per germline (reference sequence). Trimming left V 7 bases short and J 6 bases short, with 11 bases between. In DNA form, the CDR3 reads TGTGCCAGCACCCTAACTCCTGATACGCAGTATTTT. This gives the protein CASTLTPDTQYF.

The chain recombines TRBV4-1 with TRBJ2-7; D is tentatively TRBD1 or TRBD2 (5 bases each). The CDR3 spans 14 residues. Germline V gene lookup returns CDR1 MGHRA and CDR2 YSYEKL. The V and J ends lost 2 bases and 7 bases respectively, with 15 bases between them. The chain's CDR3 is CASSQPGPSMEQYF. The CDR3, as DNA: TGCGCCAGCAGCCAACCGGGACCCTCTATGGAGCAGTACTTC.

V is TRBV19 and J is TRBJ1-5; TRBD1 is a possible D gene (5 bases). Germline V lookup: CDR1 LNHDA, CDR2 SQIVND (reference sequence). This CDR3 has 14 residues. Trimming pared 7 bases from V and 1 base from J, leaving 11 bases between. This chain's CDR3 is CASTKRQSNQPQHF. The CDR3 nucleotides read TGTGCCAGTACGAAGAGACAGAGCAATCAGCCCCAGCATTTT.

This clone has only a few counts. The chain combines TRBV12-3 or TRBV12-4 with TRBJ2-7; D unclear. The V end was cut by 8 bases, the J end by 0 bases, with 8 bases between. There are 12 residues in the CDR3. The CDR3 DNA reads TGTGCCAGCGCCGGGCCCTCCTACGAGCAGTACTTC. It codes for CASAGPSYEQYF.

The chain couples TRBV19 to TRBJ2-1, with TRBD2 matching 10 bases. Trimming removed 3 bases from V and 5 bases from J; junction bases left unmatched: 4. This CDR3 contains 15 residues. Looked up from germline, CDR1 is LNHDA and CDR2 is SQIVND (reference sequence). The CDR3 DNA sequence: TGTGCCAGTAGTATTAGCGGGAGGCCCCACAATGAGCAGTTCTTC. Protein: CASSISGRPHNEQFF.

J is TRBJ1-1 and V is TRBV11-2; D is possibly TRBD1 (5 bases). The germline gives CDR1 SGHAT, CDR2 FQNNGV. Trimming stripped 2 bases from V and 4 bases from J, with 5 bases between. The CDR3 sequence is 12 residues long. CDR3 nucleotides: TGTGCCAGCAGCTTACAGGGCACTGAAGCTTTCTTT. Translated, it gives CASSLQGTEAFF. Based on the CDR3 plus reference TRBV11-2 and TRBJ1-1, the full variable domain is EAGVAQSPRYKIIEKRQSVAFWCNPISGHATLYWYQQILGQGPKLLIQFQNNGVVDDSQLPKDRFSAERLKGVDSTLKIQPAKLEDSAVYLCASSLQGTEAFFGQGTRLTVV.

The V gene is TRBV5-1, the J gene TRBJ1-2; D is undetermined. With 1 base removed from V and 0 bases from J, the gap between germline ends came to 7 bases. CDR1 SGHRS and CDR2 YFSETQ come from the germline V gene. This CDR3 comprises 14 residues. For the CDR3, the DNA is TGCGCCAGCAGCTTGTCATGGGCTAACTATGGCTACACCTTC. Its translation is CASSLSWANYGYTF.

The chain employs TRBV12-3 or TRBV12-4 and TRBJ1-3; D not certain. CDR3 length: 13 residues. Trimming removed 2 bases from V and 0 bases from J, with 2 bases in between. This chain's CDR3 is CASSLHSGNTIYF. The CDR3 nucleotides read TGTGCCAGCAGTTTACACTCTGGAAACACCATATATTTT.

CDR3: CASSIVSLGANVLTF. CDR3 nucleotides: TGTGCCAGTAGTATAGTCAGCCTCGGGGCCAACGTCCTGACTTTC. The V gene is TRBV19, the J gene TRBJ2-6; D gene unclear. CDR1 LNHDA and CDR2 SQIVND come from the germline V gene (reference sequence). The CDR3 is 15 amino acids. With 1 base removed from V and 4 bases from J, the gap between germline ends came to 8 bases.

With regard to this clone: Other nucleotide sequences in the sample specify the same CDR3. The rearrangement joins TRBV6-1 to TRBJ2-7; D may match TRBD1 or TRBD2 (5 bases each). Trimming took off 1 base at V and 1 base at J, with 5 bases between the two ends. CDR1 is MNHNS and CDR2 is SASEGT in the germline V gene. The CDR3 covers 13 residues. Here the CDR3 DNA reads TGTGCCAGCAGTGAAGGGGGGTCCTACGAGCAGTACTTC. It translates to CASSEGGSYEQYF.

V is TRBV5-5 and J is TRBJ1-5; D is ambiguous. The CDR3 extends over 13 amino acids. The germline CDR1 and CDR2 sequences are SGHKS and YYEKEE (reference sequence). Trimming stripped 4 bases from V and 2 bases from J, with 7 bases between. The CDR3 DNA is TGTGCCAGCAGCCCTTTTGGCAATCAGCCCCAGCATTTT. Protein sequence: CASSPFGNQPQHF. The full variable domain, completed using reference TRBV5-5 and TRBJ1-5, is DAGVTQSPTHLIKTRGQQVTLRCSPISGHKSVSWYQQVLGQGPQFIFQYYEKEERGRGNFPDRFSARQFPNYSSELNVNALLLGDSALYLCASSPFGNQPQHFGDGTRLSIL.

The chain combines TRBV5-4 with TRBJ2-7, with 8 bases that match TRBD1. The CDR3 totals 14 residues. Germline CDR1 is SGHNT and CDR2 is YYREEE (reference sequence). Unmatched junction bases numbered 3, after V lost 3 bases and J lost 1 base. CDR3 sequence (DNA): TGTGCCAGCAGCTGGGACAGGTCGTCCTACGAGCAGTACTTC. It is translated as CASSWDRSSYEQYF.

With respect to this clone: A junction end diverges from the germline sequence, so it may reflect a read error. This CDR3 is also generated by other DNA sequences in the sample. The genes are TRBV4-1 and TRBJ2-3, with 10 bases matching TRBD1. Germline loops: CDR1 MGHRA, CDR2 YSYEKL. This CDR3 contains 15 residues. CDR3 nucleotides: TGTGCCAGTAGCCAAGAAGGACAGGGGGCAGATACGCAGTATTTT. Translated: CASSQEGQGADTQYF.

This clone was observed a few times. This rearrangement joins TRBV24-1 to TRBJ2-1; D is undetermined. This CDR3 has 14 residues. Germline V gene sequence: CDR1 KGHDR, CDR2 SFDVKD. Between the trimmed V and J ends, which lost 3 bases and 15 bases, there was a span of 20 bases. The CDR3 reads CATSDGLTSTNLFF. For the CDR3, the DNA is TGTGCCACCAGTGATGGGTTGACCAGCACTAATTTGTTCTTC.

This clone occurred a few times. This chain joins TRBV6-5 and TRBJ2-3, with D perhaps matching TRBD1 or TRBD2 (5 bases each). Germline V gene lookup returns CDR1 MNHEY and CDR2 SVGAGI. V lost 2 bases, J lost 2 bases, and 8 bases lay in between. CDR3 length: 14 residues. The CDR3 loop reads CASSYVGVTDTQYF. The CDR3 nucleotides are TGTGCCAGCAGTTACGTGGGGGTCACAGATACGCAGTATTTT.

The J gene is TRBJ2-7, the V gene TRBV12-3 or TRBV12-4, with D unclear. The CDR3 spans 12 residues. The V and J ends lost 4 bases and 2 bases respectively, with 6 bases between them. The CDR3 nucleotides are TGTGCCAGCAGTTGGACGACCTACGAGCAGTACTTC. Encoded protein: CASSWTTYEQYF.

This clone was detected only once. The V and J genes are TRBV28 and TRBJ2-4; TRBD1 is a possible D gene (6 bases). The V end lost 7 bases, the J end lost 5 bases, and 15 bases lay between the germline ends. The V gene's germline CDR1 is MDHEN and CDR2 SYDVKM. This CDR3 contains 14 residues. The CDR3 reads CASTLEGGQNIQYF. The CDR3 DNA is TGTGCCAGCACCCTTGAAGGGGGACAAAACATTCAGTACTTC.

The chain joins TRBV6-5 to TRBJ1-2; D unclear. Deletions cut 6 bases from V and 8 bases from J, with 10 bases between. The CDR3 runs 11 residues. Germline lookup yields CDR1 MNHEY and CDR2 SVGAGI. The CDR3 nucleotides are TGTGCCAGCAGCCAGGCAGGAGGCTACACCTTC. Protein sequence: CASSQAGGYTF.

This clone was recorded a few times. V and J are TRBV9 and TRBJ2-7; D could derive from TRBD1 or TRBD2 (6 bases each). The CDR3 is made up of 17 amino acids. Germline CDR1 and CDR2: SGDLS and YYNGEE. The germline V and J ends were trimmed by 2 bases and 0 bases, with 18 bases remaining between them. The CDR3, as DNA: TGTGCCAGCAGCGTTCCCCCGGGGGCGGGCGTCTCCTACGAGCAGTACTTC. Translation: CASSVPPGAGVSYEQYF.

This sequence joins TRBV30 and TRBJ1-5, with 7 nucleotides matching TRBD1. This CDR3 has 15 residues. Germline lookup yields CDR1 GTSNPN and CDR2 SVGIG (reference sequence). The ends lost 5 bases at V and 2 bases at J; junction bases unmatched: 9. CDR3 sequence: CAWETGAGGNQPQHF. CDR3 bases: TGTGCCTGGGAAACAGGGGCGGGTGGCAATCAGCCCCAGCATTTT.